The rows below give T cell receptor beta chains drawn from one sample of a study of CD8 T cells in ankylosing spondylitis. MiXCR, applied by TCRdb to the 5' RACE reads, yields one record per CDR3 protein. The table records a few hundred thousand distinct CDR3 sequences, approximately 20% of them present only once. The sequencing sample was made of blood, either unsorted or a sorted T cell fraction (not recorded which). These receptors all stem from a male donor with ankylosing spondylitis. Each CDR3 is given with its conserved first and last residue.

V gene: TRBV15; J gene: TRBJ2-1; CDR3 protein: CATSRDQVSGYNEQFF
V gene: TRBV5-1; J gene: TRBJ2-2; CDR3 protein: CASSLSRANTGELFF
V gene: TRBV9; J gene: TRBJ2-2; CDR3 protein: CASSVSTGSSTGELFF
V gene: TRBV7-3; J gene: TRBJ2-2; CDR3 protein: CASSRGPQTGELFF
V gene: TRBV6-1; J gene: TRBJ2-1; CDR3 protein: CASSPDLGQYNEQFF
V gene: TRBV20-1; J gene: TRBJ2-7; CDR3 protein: CSARWLAGGDEQYF
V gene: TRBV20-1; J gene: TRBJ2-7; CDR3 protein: CSARPNLAGGTYEQYF
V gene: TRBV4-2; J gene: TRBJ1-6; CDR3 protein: CASSQDLDLSNSPLHF
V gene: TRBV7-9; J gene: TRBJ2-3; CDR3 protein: CASTNPGQGATDTQYF
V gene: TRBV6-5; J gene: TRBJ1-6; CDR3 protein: CASSYGRGTPLHF
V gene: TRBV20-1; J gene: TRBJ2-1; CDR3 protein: CSMRADNEQFF
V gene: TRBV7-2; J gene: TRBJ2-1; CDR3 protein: CASSSPPGTSVEQFF
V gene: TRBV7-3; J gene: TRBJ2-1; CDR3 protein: CASSLDRGQSSYNEQFF
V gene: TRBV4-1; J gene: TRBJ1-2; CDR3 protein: CASSQDERDRVYGYTF
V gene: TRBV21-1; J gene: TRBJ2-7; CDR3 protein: CASRPGEQYF
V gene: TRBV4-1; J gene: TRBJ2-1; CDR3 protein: CASSQVRLALYNEQFF
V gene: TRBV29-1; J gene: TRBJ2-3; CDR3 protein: CSVEVGRSTDTQYF
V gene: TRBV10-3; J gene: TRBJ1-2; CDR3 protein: CAISVGTENYGYTF
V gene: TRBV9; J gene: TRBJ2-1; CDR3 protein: CASSVVESSYNEQFF
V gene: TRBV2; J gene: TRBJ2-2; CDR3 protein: CASSRLALTNTGELFF